One T cell receptor (beta chain) is described in this entry. Those who donated, Caucasian adults without exception, all lived in Nashville, Tennessee. Each unsorted PBMC replicate got 300 ng genomic DNA, some 31,000 genomes. This table comes from immunoSEQ multiplex PCR, and its TCRdb copy is limited to in-frame clones, with some not included. The table shows about 490,000 clones, with almost 80% occurring only once. V dropped 3 bases and J dropped 0; count of bases not matched to a gene: 9. The germline V gene has CDR1 GTSNPN and CDR2 SVGIG (reference sequence). This CDR3 spans 17 amino acids. This sample was included in a study of shared clonotypes between healthy human individuals.

The specimen was PBMCs. This chain connects TRBV30 to TRBJ1-3, with 9 positions matching TRBD1. This sequence originates from a woman aged 40 to 49 in good health. Some clones in this sample may be carry-over from other donors' samples. The CDR3 region has the DNA TGTGCCTGGAGCGACCCGGGACAGGGATTCTCTGGAAACACCATATATTTT. Amino acids: CAWSDPGQGFSGNTIYF.